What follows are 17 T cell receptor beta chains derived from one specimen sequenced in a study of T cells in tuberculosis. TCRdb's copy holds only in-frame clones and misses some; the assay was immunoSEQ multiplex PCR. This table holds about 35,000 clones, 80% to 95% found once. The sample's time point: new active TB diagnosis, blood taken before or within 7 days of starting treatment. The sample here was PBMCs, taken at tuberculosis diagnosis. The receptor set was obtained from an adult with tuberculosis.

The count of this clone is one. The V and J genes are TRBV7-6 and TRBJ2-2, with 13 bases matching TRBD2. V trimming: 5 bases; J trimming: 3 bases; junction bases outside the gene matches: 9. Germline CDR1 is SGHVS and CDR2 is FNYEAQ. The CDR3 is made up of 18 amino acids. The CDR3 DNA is TGTGCCAGCAGCGCTTCCGGGACTAGCGGGGACCACACCGGGGAGCTGTTTTTT. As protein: CASSASGTSGDHTGELFF. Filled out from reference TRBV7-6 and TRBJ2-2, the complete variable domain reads GAGVSQSPRYKVTKRGQDVALRCDPISGHVSLYWYRQALGQGPEFLTYFNYEAQQDKSGLPNDRFSAERPEGSISTLTIQRTEQRDSAMYRCASSASGTSGDHTGELFFGEGSRLTVL.

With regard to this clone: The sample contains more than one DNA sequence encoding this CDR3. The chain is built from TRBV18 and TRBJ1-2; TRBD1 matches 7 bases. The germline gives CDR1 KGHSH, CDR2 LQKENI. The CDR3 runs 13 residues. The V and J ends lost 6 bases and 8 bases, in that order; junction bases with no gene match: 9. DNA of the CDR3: TGTGCCAGCTCCCCTCAAGGGGGCGACGGCTACACCTTC. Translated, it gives CASSPQGGDGYTF.

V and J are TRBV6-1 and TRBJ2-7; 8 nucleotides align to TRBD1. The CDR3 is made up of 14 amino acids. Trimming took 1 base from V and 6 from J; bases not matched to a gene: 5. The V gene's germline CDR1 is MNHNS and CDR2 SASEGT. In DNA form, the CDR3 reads TGTGCCAGCAGTGAAGGCAGGGGGCGCGCCGAGCAGTACTTC. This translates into CASSEGRGRAEQYF.

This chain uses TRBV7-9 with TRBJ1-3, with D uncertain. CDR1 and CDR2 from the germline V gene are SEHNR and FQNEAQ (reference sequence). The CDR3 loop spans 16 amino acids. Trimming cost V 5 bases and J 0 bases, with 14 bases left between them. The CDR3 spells CASSPGGILSGNTIYF. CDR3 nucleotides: TGTGCCAGCAGCCCTGGAGGAATACTCTCTGGAAACACCATATATTTT.

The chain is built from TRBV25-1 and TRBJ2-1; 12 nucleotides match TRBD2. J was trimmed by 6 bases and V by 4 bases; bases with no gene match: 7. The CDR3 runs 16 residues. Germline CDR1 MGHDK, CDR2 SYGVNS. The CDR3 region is CASSGPSGRGPNEQFF. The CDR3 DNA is TGTGCCAGCAGTGGGCCTAGCGGGAGGGGCCCCAATGAGCAGTTCTTC.

The CDR3: CASSLGLAGGLAKNIQYF. CDR3 nucleotide sequence: TGCGCCAGCAGCTTAGGACTAGCGGGGGGTCTAGCCAAAAACATTCAGTACTTC. The V call is TRBV5-1, the J call TRBJ2-4; 14 nucleotides align to TRBD2. V lost 2 bases, J lost 0 bases, and 4 bases stayed unmatched. The CDR3 runs to 18 residues. Germline V gives CDR1 SGHRS, CDR2 YFSETQ.

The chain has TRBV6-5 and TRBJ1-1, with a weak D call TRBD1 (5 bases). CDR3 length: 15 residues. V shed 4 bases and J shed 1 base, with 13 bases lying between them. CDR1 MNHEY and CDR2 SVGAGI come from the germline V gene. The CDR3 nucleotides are TGTGCCAGCAGTTCGGCAGGGTCCGGGAACACTGAAGCTTTCTTT. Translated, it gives CASSSAGSGNTEAFF.

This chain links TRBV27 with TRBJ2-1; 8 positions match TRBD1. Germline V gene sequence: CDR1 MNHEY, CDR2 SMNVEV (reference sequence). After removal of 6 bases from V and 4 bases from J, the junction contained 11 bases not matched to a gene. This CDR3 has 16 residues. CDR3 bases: TGTGCCAGCAGCATAATAGGGACAGGCGGATACAATGAGCAGTTCTTC. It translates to CASSIIGTGGYNEQFF.

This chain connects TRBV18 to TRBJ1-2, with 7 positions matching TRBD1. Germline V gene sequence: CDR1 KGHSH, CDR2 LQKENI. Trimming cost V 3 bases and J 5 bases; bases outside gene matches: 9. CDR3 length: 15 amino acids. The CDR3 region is CASSPDRDVWYGYTF. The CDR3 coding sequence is TGTGCCAGCTCACCCGACAGGGATGTATGGTATGGCTACACCTTC.

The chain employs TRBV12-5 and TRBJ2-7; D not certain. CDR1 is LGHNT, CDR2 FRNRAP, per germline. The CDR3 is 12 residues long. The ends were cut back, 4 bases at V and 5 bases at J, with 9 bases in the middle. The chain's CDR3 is CASGSRIDEQYF. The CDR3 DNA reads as TGTGCTAGTGGTTCTCGTATCGACGAGCAGTACTTC.

This chain's CDR3 is CAWSVAGNQPQHF. As DNA, the CDR3 is TGTGCCTGGAGTGTAGCAGGGAATCAGCCCCAGCATTTT. The V call is TRBV30, the J call TRBJ1-5; tentative D call: TRBD1 (5 bases). V lost 0 bases and J lost 4, with 7 bases in between. The length of the CDR3 is 13 residues. CDR1 and CDR2 (germline): GTSNPN, SVGIG (reference sequence).

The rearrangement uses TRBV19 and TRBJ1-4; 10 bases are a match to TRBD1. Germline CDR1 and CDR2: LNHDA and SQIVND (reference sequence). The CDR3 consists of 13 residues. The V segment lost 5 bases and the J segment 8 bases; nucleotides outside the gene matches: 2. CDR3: CASSWTGGEKLFF. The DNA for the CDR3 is TGTGCCAGTAGTTGGACAGGGGGAGAAAAACTGTTTTTT.

The CDR3 bases are TGTGCCAGCACTACCGGGACAGGGGCCTACGAGCAGTACTTC. Translated: CASTTGTGAYEQYF. The rearrangement joins TRBV6-6 to TRBJ2-7; the match to TRBD1 covers 10 bases. Per germline, CDR1 MNHNY and CDR2 SVGAGI (reference sequence). Unmatched junction bases numbered 5, after V lost 7 bases and J lost 2 bases. The CDR3 covers 14 residues.

The DNA of the CDR3 is TGCGCCAGCAGCCAAGATAAGGGGGACAGAACCATCTCTGGAAACACCATATATTTT. Encoded protein: CASSQDKGDRTISGNTIYF. The J gene is TRBJ1-3, the V gene TRBV4-1; 7 bases line up with TRBD1. V trimming: 0 bases; J trimming: 0 bases; junction bases outside the gene matches: 11. The CDR3 totals 19 residues. Germline V gene sequence: CDR1 MGHRA, CDR2 YSYEKL.

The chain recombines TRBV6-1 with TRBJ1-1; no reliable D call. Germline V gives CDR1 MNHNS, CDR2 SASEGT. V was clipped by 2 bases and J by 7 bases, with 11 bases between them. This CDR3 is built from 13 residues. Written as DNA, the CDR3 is TGTGCCAGCAGTGAATCAATATTGAGTGAAGCTTTCTTT. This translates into CASSESILSEAFF.

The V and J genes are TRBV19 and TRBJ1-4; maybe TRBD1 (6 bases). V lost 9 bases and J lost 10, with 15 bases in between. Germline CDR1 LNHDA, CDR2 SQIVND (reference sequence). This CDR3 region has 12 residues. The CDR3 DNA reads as TGTGCCAGCGCAACGGGGGGGGCAAAACTGTTTTTT. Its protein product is CASATGGAKLFF.

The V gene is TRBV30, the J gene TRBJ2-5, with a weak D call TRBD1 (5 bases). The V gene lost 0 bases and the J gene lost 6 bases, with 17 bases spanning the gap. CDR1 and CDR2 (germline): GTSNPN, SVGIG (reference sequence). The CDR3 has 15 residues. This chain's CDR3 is CAWSVNRPTIKTQYF. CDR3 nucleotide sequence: TGTGCCTGGAGTGTAAACAGGCCTACAATTAAGACCCAGTACTTC.